This T cell receptor (beta chain) came from a study of OX40 agonist ivuxolimab in advanced cancers. Study-wide results and limits: In the expanded peripheral T cells, antigen specificity was never determined. Clonal expansion in partial responders at 0.1-3.0 mg/kg ranked among the lowest. Certain nonresponders additionally had low normalized T-cell clonal expansion.

Sequencing was performed with immunoSEQ multiplex PCR; in TCRdb, only in-frame clones are kept and a portion is missing. The sample gives tens of thousands of clones, 84% of which show up once; around 25% is in the top ten. The CDR3 runs to 15 residues. Germline values: CDR1 MDHEN, CDR2 SYDVKM. The junction had 8 bases not matched to a gene; V was cut back by 6 bases and J by 2 bases. Sampled blood was obtained at baseline, cycle 4 day 1, and cycle 7 day 1. The table lists this clone with a few counts. Its antigen is currently unknown. This sample comprised CD4+ or CD8+ T cells sorted from blood, obtained in a trial of the OX40 agonist ivuxolimab. The genes are TRBV28 and TRBJ2-3; 7 bases are shared with TRBD1. The sequence was obtained from an adult with an advanced solid tumor such as melanoma, head and neck, liver or kidney cancer. The CDR3 nucleotides read TGTGCCAGCAGAGTGAGACAGGGCCCCACAGATACGCAGTATTTT. Amino acid sequence: CASRVRQGPTDTQYF.